These 26 T cell receptor beta chains were all obtained from the same sample, sequenced in a study of T cells in Graves' hyperthyroidism and ophthalmopathy. TCR beta CDR3 region amplification was performed from RNA transcripts. RT-PCR in the first round (using the HTBI primer set) targeted the TCR CDR3. Each CDR3 protein gets one entry after TCRdb re-called the multiplex PCR reads with MiXCR. Of 350,000 or so distinct CDR3 sequences in the sample, around 20% are singletons; the top ten hold 50%. The sequenced material came from blood. The source is a woman between 50 and 59 years old with Graves' hyperthyroidism.

At least ten counts were recorded for this clonotype. This chain uses TRBV10-3 with TRBJ1-1; D gene uncertain. The germline V gene encodes CDR1 ENHRY and CDR2 SYGVKD. V gave up 0 bases and J gave up 4 bases, with 18 bases separating them. This CDR3 contains 17 residues. The CDR3 DNA follows: TGTGCCATCAGTGAGTCGAGAAGGGCTCCCAAGGGCACTGAAGCTTTCTTT. It yields the protein CAISESRRAPKGTEAFF.

The V and J genes are TRBV6-5 and TRBJ1-1; no definite D call. V lost 2 bases, J lost 4 bases, and 8 bases lay in between. The CDR3 contains 13 residues. Germline CDR1 and CDR2: MNHEY and SVGAGI. Here the CDR3 reads CASSYEGPTEAFF. CDR3 nucleotides: TGTGCCAGCAGTTACGAAGGTCCCACTGAAGCTTTCTTT.

This clonotype occurred many times. V and J are TRBV6-1 and TRBJ1-1; 7 positions match TRBD1. The germline CDR1 and CDR2 sequences are MNHNS and SASEGT. This CDR3 has 16 residues. Unmatched junction bases numbered 17, after V lost 7 bases and J lost 6 bases. The CDR3 protein is CASTLPTAGGFAEAFF. The DNA of the CDR3 is TGTGCCAGCACTCTCCCCACGGCAGGGGGGTTCGCTGAAGCTTTCTTT.

In the case of this clonotype: One base away lies a much larger clone, so this may be a sequencing read error. J is TRBJ2-7 and V is TRBV30, with TRBD1 as a possible D gene (5 bases). This CDR3 has 17 residues. The ends were cut back, 3 bases at V and 0 bases at J, with 21 bases in the middle. In germline, CDR1 is GTSNPN, CDR2 SVGIG (reference sequence). The CDR3 is CAWRLPLRTSVSYEQYF. The CDR3 DNA is TGTGCCTGGAGGTTACCCCTCAGGACATCCGTCTCCTACGAGCAGTACTTC.

In regard to this clonotype: The junction differs from germline at one of its ends, possibly a read error. The rearrangement joins TRBV9 to TRBJ1-1; no reliable D call. CDR1 and CDR2 (germline): SGDLS, YYNGEE. CDR3 size: 14 residues. The CDR3 region has the DNA TGTGCCAGCAGCGTAGGTTCGTGGAACTCTGAACCTTTCTTT. Its translation is CASSVGSWNSEPFF.

In its sample, this clonotype was seen many times. The chain joins TRBV4-1 to TRBJ2-5; 7 nucleotides align to TRBD2. V was clipped by 3 bases and J by 4 bases; unmatched bases: 2. The CDR3 runs to 13 residues. Germline V gene data show CDR1 as MGHRA and CDR2 as YSYEKL. The CDR3 DNA reads TGCGCCAGCAGCCACCCTAGCGGAGAGACCCAGTACTTC. This encodes CASSHPSGETQYF.

The chain has TRBV5-1 and TRBJ1-5; D unclear. This CDR3 contains 15 residues. The germline V gene encodes CDR1 SGHRS and CDR2 YFSETQ. Trimming stripped 4 bases from V and 3 bases from J, with 14 bases between. The CDR3 DNA sequence: TGCGCCAGCAGCCTGGACCCAGTTAACAATCAGCCCCAGCATTTT. Encoded protein: CASSLDPVNNQPQHF. The complete variable domain, with remaining parts taken from reference TRBV5-1 and TRBJ1-5, reads KAGVTQTPRYLIKTRGQQVTLSCSPISGHRSVSWYQQTPGQGLQFLFEYFSETQRNKGNFPGRFSGRQFSNSRSEMNVSTLELGDSALYLCASSLDPVNNQPQHFGDGTRLSIL.

This clonotype was seen many times. V usage is TRBV27 and J usage is TRBJ2-1; D perhaps matches TRBD2 (5 bases). Germline values: CDR1 MNHEY, CDR2 SMNVEV (reference sequence). The CDR3 contains 16 residues. Trimming cost V 4 bases and J 0 bases, with 13 bases left between them. CDR3 in amino acids: CASSYSQRSSYNEQFF. CDR3 in DNA: TGTGCCAGCAGTTACTCCCAGCGGAGCTCCTACAATGAGCAGTTCTTC.

This clonotype came up many times. V usage is TRBV11-3 and J usage is TRBJ2-3; D gene uncertain. The germline V gene encodes CDR1 SGHNT and CDR2 YENEEA. Trimming removed 0 bases from V and 0 bases from J, with 7 bases in between. This CDR3 has 15 residues. Here the CDR3 reads CASSLEQTSTDTQYF. Here the CDR3 DNA reads TGTGCCAGCAGCTTAGAACAGACTAGCACAGATACGCAGTATTTT.

This clonotype was seen only a few times. The V call is TRBV29-1, the J call TRBJ1-1; D not certain. Germline lookup yields CDR1 SQVTM and CDR2 ANQGSEA. V dropped 7 bases and J dropped 1 base, with 10 bases sitting between them. The CDR3 runs to 12 residues. In nucleotides, the CDR3 is TGCAGCGATGACACCTGGAACACTGAAGCTTTCTTT. Amino acid sequence: CSDDTWNTEAFF.

The rearrangement links TRBV27 to TRBJ2-3; D uncertain. The V end was cut by 10 bases, the J end by 6 bases, with 11 bases between. The length of the CDR3 is 11 residues. In germline, CDR1 is MNHEY, CDR2 SMNVEV (reference sequence). CDR3 nucleotide sequence: TGTGCCACTAGTATAGGGGATACGCAGTATTTT. Translated: CATSIGDTQYF.

At least ten counts were recorded for this clonotype. The genes are TRBV5-1 and TRBJ1-1, with 9 bases matching TRBD1. Germline CDR1 and CDR2: SGHRS and YFSETQ. V gave up 4 bases and J gave up 11 bases; unmatched junction bases: 9. The CDR3 spans 13 residues. The CDR3 bases are TGCGCCAGCAGCCCTGGACAGGGGCGGGCGGCTTTCTTT. Amino acid sequence: CASSPGQGRAAFF.

This clonotype was counted ten times or more. The chain couples TRBV5-5 to TRBJ2-7; D unresolved. Germline V lookup: CDR1 SGHKS, CDR2 YYEKEE (reference sequence). V lost 4 bases and J lost 2, with 10 bases in between. The CDR3 has 13 amino acids. The CDR3 region has the DNA TGTGCCAGCAGCCTCACGGCTGCCTACGAGCAGTACTTC. This encodes CASSLTAAYEQYF.

This chain connects TRBV12-3 or TRBV12-4 to TRBJ2-1; 9 nucleotides agree with TRBD2. This CDR3 contains 17 residues. The J segment lost 0 bases and the V segment lost 6 bases, leaving 9 bases of the junction unmatched. For the CDR3, the DNA is TGTGCCAGCAGGGGTCCTAGCGGGATAAGCTCCTACAATGAGCAGTTCTTC. Translation: CASRGPSGISSYNEQFF.

This clonotype was picked up many times. The J gene is TRBJ2-2, the V gene TRBV5-1; no firm D call. The germline gives CDR1 SGHRS, CDR2 YFSETQ. Trimming left V 5 bases short and J 5 bases short, with 13 bases between. The CDR3 is 14 residues long. Written as DNA, the CDR3 is TGCGCCAGCAGTTCCGGAACAGCGACCGGGGAGCTGTTTTTT. Residues: CASSSGTATGELFF.

The table lists this clonotype with many counts. V usage is TRBV2 and J usage is TRBJ2-2; 11 nucleotides align to TRBD1. This CDR3 is built from 17 residues. The J segment lost 4 bases and the V segment lost 5 bases, leaving 9 bases of the junction unmatched. Germline CDR1 SNHLY, CDR2 FYNNEI. The CDR3 spells CASSTTGTGGITGELFF. The CDR3 DNA follows: TGTGCCAGCAGTACCACCGGGACAGGGGGAATCACCGGGGAGCTGTTTTTT.

Concerning this clonotype itself: This may be a read error: a much more frequent sequence differs by one nucleotide. CDR3 protein: CSVRSGYGYTF. The CDR3 coding sequence is TGCAGTGTTAGGTCAGGGTACGGCTACACCTTC. V gene TRBV20-1 combines with J gene TRBJ1-2; tentative D call: TRBD1 (5 bases). CDR1 and CDR2 from the germline V gene are DFQATT and SNEGSKA (reference sequence). The CDR3 sequence is 11 residues long. V was pared by 7 bases and J by 8 bases, with 14 bases between.

This clonotype was counted only a few times. This chain joins TRBV6-5 and TRBJ1-1, with 7 nucleotides matching TRBD1. Germline V gene lookup returns CDR1 MNHEY and CDR2 SVGAGI. The CDR3 consists of 16 residues. J gave up 5 bases and V 2 bases, and 11 bases lay outside the gene matches. Here the CDR3 DNA reads TGTGCCAGCAGTTACAGGAGGGGGCTCTTGGGGACTGAAGCTTTCTTT. This encodes CASSYRRGLLGTEAFF.

Only a few counts were recorded for this clonotype. V gene TRBV7-3 combines with J gene TRBJ2-3; D is unresolved. The CDR3 is 13 residues long. V was pared by 3 bases and J by 2 bases, with 6 bases between. CDR1 and CDR2 from the germline V gene are SGHTA and FQGTGA. The CDR3 nucleotides read TGTGCCAGCAGCTTCACCCTCACAGATACGCAGTATTTT. It is translated as CASSFTLTDTQYF.

This clonotype was observed at least ten times. This rearrangement joins TRBV3-1 to TRBJ1-2; possibly TRBD1 for D (6 bases). V was shortened by 4 bases and J by 9 bases, with 15 bases between the two germline ends. This CDR3 is 13 amino acids long. In germline, CDR1 is LGHDT, CDR2 YNNKEL (reference sequence). The CDR3 region is CASSREYRDSYTF. The DNA of the CDR3 is TGTGCCAGCAGCCGAGAATACAGGGATAGCTACACCTTC.

This clonotype appeared many times. The rearrangement joins TRBV3-1 to TRBJ1-6; D perhaps matches TRBD1 (5 bases). The CDR3 is made up of 14 amino acids. V lost 1 base and J lost 10, with 11 bases in between. CDR1 is LGHDT, CDR2 YNNKEL, per germline (reference sequence). CDR3 DNA: TGTGCCAGCAGCCAAGCGGGGGGTGAGTCACCCCTCCACTTT. Protein: CASSQAGGESPLHF.

This clonotype came up many times. The rearrangement uses TRBV5-6 and TRBJ1-2, with D maybe TRBD1 (6 bases). Germline CDR1 reads SGHDT; CDR2 reads YYEEEE. The V end was cut by 4 bases, the J end by 2 bases, with 9 bases between. The CDR3 contains 13 residues. The CDR3 loop reads CASSAGHNYGYTF. DNA for the CDR3: TGTGCCAGCAGCGCGGGACACAACTATGGCTACACCTTC.

This clonotype was counted at least ten times. The chain couples TRBV7-3 to TRBJ2-2, with TRBD2 identical over 16 bases. The length of the CDR3 is 18 residues. Germline CDR1 is SGHTA and CDR2 is FQGTGA. The J segment lost 5 bases and the V segment lost 5 bases, leaving 8 bases of the junction unmatched. The chain's CDR3 is CASSPGTSGRAGTGELFF. CDR3 nucleotide sequence: TGTGCCAGCAGCCCTGGGACTAGCGGGAGGGCCGGAACCGGGGAGCTGTTTTTT.

This clonotype was seen a handful of times. The J gene is TRBJ1-5, the V gene TRBV6-1; 7 positions agree with TRBD1. The CDR3 loop spans 15 amino acids. Germline CDR1 reads MNHNS; CDR2 reads SASEGT. V lost 5 bases to trimming and J lost 5 bases; unmatched junction nucleotides: 9. CDR3 region: CASSRDRALDQPQHF. CDR3 nucleotides: TGTGCCAGCAGTCGAGACAGGGCACTCGATCAGCCCCAGCATTTT.

V usage is TRBV19 and J usage is TRBJ1-2; D gene ambiguous. V lost 3 bases and J 8 bases, leaving 7 bases between the germline ends. Germline CDR1 LNHDA, CDR2 SQIVND (reference sequence). The CDR3 consists of 11 residues. DNA of the CDR3: TGTGCCAGTAGTATCGGAGGGGGCTACACCTTC. It yields the protein CASSIGGGYTF.

The sample holds many counts of this clonotype. The rearrangement uses TRBV18 and TRBJ2-3; D gene ambiguous. CDR3 size: 14 residues. CDR1 is KGHSH and CDR2 is LQKENI in the germline V gene. Deletions cut 3 bases from V and 2 bases from J, with 9 bases between. CDR3: CASSPATYTDTQYF. The CDR3 coding sequence is TGTGCCAGCTCACCCGCGACGTACACAGATACGCAGTATTTT.